A single sample gave rise to the 12 T cell receptor beta chains below, sequenced in a study of blood T cell repertoires in COVID-19. Clones were sequenced by immunoSEQ multiplex PCR, and TCRdb holds only the in-frame ones, with some missing. The sample has a few hundred thousand clones; about 90% are singletons. Sequencing used peripheral blood. Every receptor here comes from a woman in her forties or fifties with acute or convalescent COVID-19.

V and J are TRBV27 and TRBJ2-1; 7 bases agree with TRBD1. CDR3 size: 15 residues. Germline CDR1 reads MNHEY; CDR2 reads SMNVEV (reference sequence). V lost 5 bases to trimming and J lost 6 bases; unmatched junction nucleotides: 10. CDR3 nucleotides: TGTGCCAGCAGTAGCCGGGACAGTAGTTTCAATGAGCAGTTCTTC. It translates to CASSSRDSSFNEQFF.

The chain uses TRBV9 and TRBJ1-3, with TRBD1 identical over 9 bases. This CDR3 comprises 15 residues. Germline CDR1 SGDLS, CDR2 YYNGEE. Unmatched junction bases numbered 7, after V lost 5 bases and J lost 4 bases. This chain's CDR3 is CASSIQGAAGNTIYF. Written as DNA, the CDR3 is TGTGCCAGCAGTATACAGGGGGCTGCCGGAAACACCATATATTTT.

The chain recombines TRBV30 with TRBJ2-3, with D unresolved. The germline CDR1 and CDR2 sequences are GTSNPN and SVGIG (reference sequence). Trimming left V 1 base short and J 4 bases short, with 9 bases between. The CDR3 is made up of 13 amino acids. Here the CDR3 reads CAWSGGSPDTQYF. Written as DNA, the CDR3 is TGTGCCTGGAGTGGCGGTTCCCCAGATACGCAGTATTTT. The full variable domain, rest sourced from reference TRBV30 and TRBJ2-3, is SQTIHQWPATLVQPVGSPLSLECTVEGTSNPNLYWYRQAAGRGLQLLFYSVGIGQISSEVPQNLSASRPQDRQFILSSKKLLLSDSGFYLCAWSGGSPDTQYFGPGTRLTVL.

This chain joins TRBV29-1 and TRBJ2-3; 11 bases line up with TRBD2. The CDR3 totals 16 residues. In germline, CDR1 is SQVTM, CDR2 ANQGSEA. J was trimmed by 0 bases and V by 7 bases; bases with no gene match: 9. The CDR3 DNA reads TGCAGCGCCCGCGGACTAGCGGGTCTTAGCACAGATACGCAGTATTTT. Protein: CSARGLAGLSTDTQYF.

V gene TRBV6-4 combines with J gene TRBJ1-2, with 10 positions matching TRBD1. CDR3 length equals 14 residues. The germline V gene has CDR1 MRHNA and CDR2 SNTAGT. V lost 7 bases and J lost 8; bases outside the gene matches: 10. Here the CDR3 reads CASIFTGTGDGYTF. CDR3 sequence (DNA): TGTGCCAGCATCTTTACCGGGACAGGGGACGGCTACACCTTC.

In DNA form, the CDR3 reads TGTGCCAGCAGCCCGGGGGGGGGCTCCTACAATGAGCAGTTCTTC. It translates to CASSPGGGSYNEQFF. J is TRBJ2-1 and V is TRBV7-9; the match to TRBD2 covers 8 bases. Germline trimming cut 5 bases from V and 0 bases from J; bases unmatched to any gene: 3. CDR1 is SEHNR and CDR2 is FQNEAQ in the germline V gene (reference sequence). The CDR3 runs 15 residues. Complete variable domain (other parts from reference TRBV7-9 and TRBJ2-1): DTGVSQNPRHKITKRGQNVTFRCDPISEHNRLYWYRQTLGQGPEFLTYFQNEAQLEKSRLLSDRFSAERPKGSFSTLEIQRTEQGDSAMYLCASSPGGGSYNEQFFGPGTRLTVL.

This chain uses TRBV3-1 (or the pseudogene TRBV3-2) with TRBJ1-2; D is unclear. Germline V gene sequence: CDR1 LGHDT, CDR2 YNNKEL (reference sequence). The CDR3 is 14 amino acids. Trimming shortened V by 1 base and J by 8 bases, and 14 bases separated the two germline ends. In DNA, the CDR3 is TGTGCCAGCAGCCAAGGGGAGGTAGGCTACGGCTACACCTTC. Encoded protein: CASSQGEVGYGYTF.

The chain combines TRBV12-3 or TRBV12-4 with TRBJ2-2; D call uncertain. The CDR3 is 13 amino acids. The V and J ends lost 7 bases and 0 bases respectively, with 6 bases between them. Here the CDR3 reads CASKTTNTGELFF. CDR3 in DNA: TGTGCCAGCAAAACTACGAACACCGGGGAGCTGTTTTTT.

The rearrangement links TRBV30 to TRBJ1-1, with D hard to call. Germline CDR1 GTSNPN, CDR2 SVGIG (reference sequence). Trimming shortened V by 6 bases and J by 2 bases, and 10 bases separated the two germline ends. The CDR3 covers 12 residues. The CDR3 coding sequence is TGTGCCTGCTACACAGTTAACACTGAAGCTTTCTTT. As protein: CACYTVNTEAFF.

The chain combines TRBV11-3 with TRBJ2-1; 8 bases are a match to TRBD2. The germline V gene has CDR1 SGHNT and CDR2 YENEEA. The CDR3 length is 14 residues. J lost 2 bases, V lost 3 bases, and 0 bases had no gene match. For the CDR3, the DNA is TGTGCCAGCAGCTTTAGCGGGGCCTACAATGAGCAGTTCTTC. It encodes CASSFSGAYNEQFF.

The rearrangement uses TRBV28 and TRBJ1-1; unclear D gene. Trimming removed 7 bases at V and 5 bases at J, with 20 bases between. The CDR3 has 15 residues. Germline-derived CDR1 and CDR2 are MDHEN and SYDVKM. Here the CDR3 reads CASTLPLGGKTEAFF. The CDR3 bases are TGTGCCAGCACCTTGCCATTAGGAGGAAAAACTGAAGCTTTCTTT.

This chain uses TRBV19 with TRBJ1-1; D is ambiguous. Germline values: CDR1 LNHDA, CDR2 SQIVND (reference sequence). The CDR3 covers 13 residues. The V end was cut by 3 bases, the J end by 4 bases, with 9 bases between. The chain's CDR3 is CASSIRGSTEAFF. The CDR3 DNA reads as TGTGCCAGTAGTATCCGTGGGAGCACTGAAGCTTTCTTT.